This TCR beta chain was captured in a study of Graves' ophthalmopathy and Graves' hyperthyroidism. The CDR3 spans 17 residues. Per germline, CDR1 SGHAT and CDR2 FQDESV (reference sequence). Trimming at V came to 6 bases and at J to 5 bases, leaving 13 bases not matched to a gene. Amplification of TCR beta CDR3 regions used RNA transcripts. The workflow started with a first-round RT-PCR run with HTBI primers and then moved on to a second-round multiplex PCR. TCRdb re-analysed the multiplex PCR reads in MiXCR, keeping a single row per CDR3 protein. This sample has about 370,000 distinct CDR3 sequences, with about a sixth found just once. This clonotype was seen a few times. Its matching antigen is unknown. Notes on the study in general: A model of 13 signatures distinguished ophthalmopathy from stable hyperthyroidism at roughly 86% sensitivity and nearly 83% specificity.

The chain is built from TRBV11-1 and TRBJ1-5; TRBD1 aligns across 10 bases. Sequencing was carried out using peripheral blood. This TCR came from an adult woman with stable Graves' hyperthyroidism. The CDR3: CASSHSLGTGDYQPQHF. The CDR3 nucleotides read TGTGCCAGCAGTCACTCCCTCGGGACAGGGGATTATCAGCCCCAGCATTTT.